This T cell receptor (beta chain) was obtained from a study of blood T cell repertoires in COVID-19. As for the study in general: Nucleic acid was either cDNA or gDNA, and it came from T cells, B-cell-depleted T cells, or PBMCs.

Patients at the Seattle site were enrolled during active infection and followed longitudinally. Looked up from germline, CDR1 is SGHRS and CDR2 is YFSETQ. Trimming cost V 4 bases and J 5 bases, with 18 bases left between them. The length of the CDR3 is 15 residues. Repertoires were generated with immunoSEQ multiplex PCR, while TCRdb's copy carries only in-frame clones and drops some. The repertoire holds some 130,000 clones, with 80% to 90% as singletons. This chain links TRBV5-1 with TRBJ1-1; a weak D match, TRBD1 (6 bases). The sample taken for sequencing was peripheral blood. The TCR originated in a man aged 55 to 70 with COVID-19, enrolled during active disease. The CDR3 spells CASSPETGLWTEAFF. The CDR3 DNA is TGCGCCAGCAGCCCCGAAACAGGGTTATGGACTGAAGCTTTCTTT. Complete variable domain (other parts from reference TRBV5-1 and TRBJ1-1): KAGVTQTPRYLIKTRGQQVTLSCSPISGHRSVSWYQQTPGQGLQFLFEYFSETQRNKGNFPGRFSGRQFSNSRSEMNVSTLELGDSALYLCASSPETGLWTEAFFGQGTRLTVV.